The clone carrying this T cell receptor beta chain turned up a few times. The antigen is unknown. The data are from a study of T-cell reconstitution after alpha-beta-depleted transplantation in children. Unique molecular identifiers were incorporated into the prepared TCRbeta library. TCRdb reprocessed the PCR reads via MiXCR and lists one record per CDR3 protein. The sample has about 510,000 distinct CDR3 sequences, approximately 10% seen once. General study points: There were reportedly several hundred expanded graft clones from which alpha-beta T cells came about two months after transplant. Surviving recipient T cells and intrathymic progenitors accounted for some patients' high TCRbeta diversity at day 60. Newly made T cells mostly supplied T-cell counts and diversity one year after transplant.

Sequences were derived from PBMCs, mostly from graft donor cells, sampled 180 days after TCRalphabeta/CD19-depleted stem cell transplant. This sequence originates from a female patient aged 2 to 10 who had a stem cell transplant for aplastic anemia, so the T cells may come from the graft donor.

For the CDR3, the DNA is TGTGCCAGCAGTTTCCCAGGGGGCGCTGGGGCCAACGTCCTGACTTTC. It yields the protein CASSFPGGAGANVLTF. This chain connects TRBV7-9 to TRBJ2-6; 8 nucleotides align to TRBD1. This CDR3 has 16 residues. V gave up 6 bases and J gave up 2 bases; unmatched junction bases: 6. Germline V lookup: CDR1 SEHNR, CDR2 FQNEAQ (reference sequence).